The 8 T cell receptor beta chains below all came from one sample that was sequenced in a study of T-cell memory formation after mild COVID-19. TCRdb used MiXCR to reprocess the 5' RACE reads, holding one entry per CDR3 protein. Among 350,000 to 500,000 distinct CDR3 sequences, about 22% were seen once, and the ten largest hold roughly 14%. The sequencing input was PBMCs or a T cell subset sorted from them (not recorded which). These TCRs come from an adult woman who had mild COVID-19 (a few samples of this study predate the infection). Cell type and time point are not known.

Ten or more counts support this clonotype. This chain connects TRBV5-6 to TRBJ2-1, with 10 nucleotides matching TRBD1. Germline V lookup: CDR1 SGHDT, CDR2 YYEEEE. The CDR3 is 17 amino acids. Losses at the gene ends were 4 bases for V and 3 bases for J; bases not matched to a gene: 10. CDR3 loop: CASSETGGTALYNEQFF. In DNA, the CDR3 is TGTGCCAGCAGCGAGACAGGGGGCACTGCCCTCTACAATGAGCAGTTCTTC.

The rearrangement joins TRBV5-5 to TRBJ2-7, with D tentatively TRBD1 (5 bases). V was cut by 0 bases and J by 3 bases, with 10 bases left in between. Per the germline V gene, CDR1 is SGHKS and CDR2 is YYEKEE (reference sequence). CDR3 length: 14 amino acids. CDR3 loop: CASSLVSGNYEQYF. The CDR3 DNA reads TGTGCCAGCAGCTTGGTGTCAGGGAACTACGAGCAGTACTTC.

In this sample, this clonotype turned up a few times. CDR3 sequence: CSARDTKDTEAFF. CDR3 bases: TGCAGTGCTAGAGATACGAAGGACACTGAAGCTTTCTTT. This sequence joins TRBV20-1 and TRBJ1-1; no firm D call. The V end was cut by 0 bases, the J end by 3 bases, with 8 bases between. Looked up from germline, CDR1 is DFQATT and CDR2 is SNEGSKA (reference sequence). CDR3 length: 13 residues.

This clonotype was seen a few times. The gene calls are TRBV6-5 and TRBJ1-5, with TRBD1 matching 7 bases. Trimming removed 0 bases from V and 4 bases from J; junction bases left unmatched: 6. Per germline, CDR1 MNHEY and CDR2 SVGAGI. The CDR3 extends over 16 amino acids. This CDR3 reads CASSYSRARGNQPQHF. The CDR3 region has the DNA TGTGCCAGCAGTTACTCTCGGGCCAGGGGGAATCAGCCCCAGCATTTT.

This clonotype was detected only once. The chain links TRBV5-5 to TRBJ1-6; D call uncertain. Germline V gives CDR1 SGHKS, CDR2 YYEKEE (reference sequence). V lost 0 bases to trimming and J lost 0 bases, with 7 bases between them. This CDR3 is built from 16 residues. The CDR3 sequence is CASSLEVSSYNSPLHF. CDR3 DNA: TGTGCCAGCAGCTTGGAAGTCAGCTCCTATAATTCACCCCTCCACTTT. Full variable domain (missing parts from reference TRBV5-5 and TRBJ1-6): DAGVTQSPTHLIKTRGQQVTLRCSPISGHKSVSWYQQVLGQGPQFIFQYYEKEERGRGNFPDRFSARQFPNYSSELNVNALLLGDSALYLCASSLEVSSYNSPLHFGNGTRLTVT.

The chain carries TRBV30 and TRBJ2-7; 12 bases agree with TRBD2. The ends lost 1 base at V and 6 bases at J; junction bases unmatched: 7. The CDR3 has 15 residues. Germline V CDR1 and CDR2: GTSNPN, SVGIG (reference sequence). The CDR3: CAWSDLAGGPREQYF. The CDR3 DNA reads as TGTGCCTGGAGTGACCTAGCGGGAGGGCCCCGCGAGCAGTACTTC. The full variable domain, completed using reference TRBV30 and TRBJ2-7, is SQTIHQWPATLVQPVGSPLSLECTVEGTSNPNLYWYRQAAGRGLQLLFYSVGIGQISSEVPQNLSASRPQDRQFILSSKKLLLSDSGFYLCAWSDLAGGPREQYFGPGTRLTVT.

The chain is built from TRBV6-2 or TRBV6-3 and TRBJ2-2; D is uncertain. The CDR3 sequence is 16 residues long. V lost 6 bases, J lost 10 bases, and 24 bases lay in between. The germline V gene has CDR1 MNHEY and CDR2 SVGEGT. CDR3 sequence (DNA): TGTGCCAGCAGCCCATTGAGTCGGACCCCAGTGTCGGAGCTGTTTTTT. The encoded protein is CASSPLSRTPVSELFF.

The rearrangement links TRBV25-1 to TRBJ2-3, with a weak D call TRBD2 (6 bases). The V and J ends lost 0 bases and 5 bases respectively, with 12 bases between them. CDR3 length equals 15 residues. The germline gives CDR1 MGHDK, CDR2 SYGVNS. Written as DNA, the CDR3 is TGTGCCAGCAGTGAATACCCGGGAGCCCGAGATACGCAGTATTTT. Translation gives CASSEYPGARDTQYF.